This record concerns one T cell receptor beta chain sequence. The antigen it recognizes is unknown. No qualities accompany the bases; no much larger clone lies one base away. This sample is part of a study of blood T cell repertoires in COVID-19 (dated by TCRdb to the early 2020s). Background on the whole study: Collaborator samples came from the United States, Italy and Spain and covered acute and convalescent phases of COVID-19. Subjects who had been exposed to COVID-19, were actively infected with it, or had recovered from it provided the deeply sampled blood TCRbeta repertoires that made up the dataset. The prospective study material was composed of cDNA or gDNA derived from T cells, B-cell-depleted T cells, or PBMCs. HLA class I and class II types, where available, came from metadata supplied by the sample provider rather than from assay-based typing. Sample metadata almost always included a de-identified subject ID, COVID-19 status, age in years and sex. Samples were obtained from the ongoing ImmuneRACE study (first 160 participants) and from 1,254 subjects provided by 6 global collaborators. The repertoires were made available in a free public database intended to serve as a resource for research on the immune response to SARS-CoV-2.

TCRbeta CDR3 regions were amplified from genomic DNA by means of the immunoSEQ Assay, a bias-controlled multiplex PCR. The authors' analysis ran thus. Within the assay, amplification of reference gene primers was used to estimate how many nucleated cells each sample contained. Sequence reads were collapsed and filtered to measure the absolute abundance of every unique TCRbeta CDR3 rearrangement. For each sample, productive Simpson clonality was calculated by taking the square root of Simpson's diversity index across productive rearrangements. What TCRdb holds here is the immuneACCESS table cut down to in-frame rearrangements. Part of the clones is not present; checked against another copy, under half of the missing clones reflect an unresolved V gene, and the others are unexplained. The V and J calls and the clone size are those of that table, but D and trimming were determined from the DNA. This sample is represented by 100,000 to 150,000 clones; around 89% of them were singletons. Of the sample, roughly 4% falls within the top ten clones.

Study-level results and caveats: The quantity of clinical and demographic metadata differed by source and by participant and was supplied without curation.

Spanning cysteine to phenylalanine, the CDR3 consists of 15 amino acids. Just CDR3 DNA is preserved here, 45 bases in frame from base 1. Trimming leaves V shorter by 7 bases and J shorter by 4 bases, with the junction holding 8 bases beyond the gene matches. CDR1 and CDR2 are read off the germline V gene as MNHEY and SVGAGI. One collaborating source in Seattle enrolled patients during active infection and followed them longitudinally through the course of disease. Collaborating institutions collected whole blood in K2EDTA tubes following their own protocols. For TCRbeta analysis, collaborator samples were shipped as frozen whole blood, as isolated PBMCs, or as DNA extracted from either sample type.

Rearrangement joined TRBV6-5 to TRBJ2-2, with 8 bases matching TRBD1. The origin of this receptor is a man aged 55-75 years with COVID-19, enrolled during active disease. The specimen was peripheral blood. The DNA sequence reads TGTGCCAGCACTCTCGGACAGGGACGCACCGGGGAGCTGTTTTTT. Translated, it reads CASTLGQGRTGELFF.